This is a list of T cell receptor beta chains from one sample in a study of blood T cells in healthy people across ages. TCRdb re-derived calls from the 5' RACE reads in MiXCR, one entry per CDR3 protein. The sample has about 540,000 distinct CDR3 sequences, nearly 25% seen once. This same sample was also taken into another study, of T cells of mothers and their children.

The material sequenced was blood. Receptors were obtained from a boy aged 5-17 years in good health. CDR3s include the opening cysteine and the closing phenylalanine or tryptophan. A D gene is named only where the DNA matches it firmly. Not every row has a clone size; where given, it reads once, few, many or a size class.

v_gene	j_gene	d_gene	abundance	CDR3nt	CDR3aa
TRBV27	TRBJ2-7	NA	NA	TGTGCCAGCAGTGGGGGCGGGGACGAGCAGTACTTC	CASSGGGDEQYF
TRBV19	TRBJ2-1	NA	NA	TGTGCCAGTAGTATACCCCAGGGGCCCTACAATGAGCAGTTCTTC	CASSIPQGPYNEQFF
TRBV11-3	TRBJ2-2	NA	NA	TGTGCCAGCAGCCCCCGGACTTTCATGAACACCGGGGAGCTGTTTTTT	CASSPRTFMNTGELFF
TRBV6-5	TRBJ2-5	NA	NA	TGTGCCAGCAGTTACGGGCCCGAAGCCGTCCCTCAAGAGACCCAGTACTTC	CASSYGPEAVPQETQYF
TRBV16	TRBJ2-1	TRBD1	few	TGTGCCAGCAGTAAAACAGGGGGCGTCTACAATGAGCAGTTCTTC	CASSKTGGVYNEQFF
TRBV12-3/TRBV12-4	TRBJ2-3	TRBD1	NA	TGTGCCAGCAGTACGACAGGGAAAGGACGCACAGATACGCAGTATTTT	CASSTTGKGRTDTQYF
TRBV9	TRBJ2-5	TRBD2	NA	TGTGCCAGCAGCCCGCAAGCGGGGGGGAGAAAAGAGACCCAGTACTTC	CASSPQAGGRKETQYF
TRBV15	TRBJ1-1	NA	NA	TGTGCCACCAGCCGGGGGGAAGAAGCTTTCTTT	CATSRGEEAFF
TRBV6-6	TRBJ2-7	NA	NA	TGTGCCAGCTTGGGGGTGAGCTACGAGCAGTACTTC	CASLGVSYEQYF
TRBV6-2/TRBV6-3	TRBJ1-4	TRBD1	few	TGTGCCAGCGGCCGAAGGGGGCGCGGTGAAAAACTGTTTTTT	CASGRRGRGEKLFF
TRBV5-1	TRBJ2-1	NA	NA	TGCGCCAGCAGCTTGGTGGCGGGGGCCTCCTACAATGAGCAGTTCTTC	CASSLVAGASYNEQFF
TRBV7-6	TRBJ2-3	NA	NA	TGTGCCAGCAGCTTAGATGGTTGGTGGGAGTACACAGATACGCAGTATTTT	CASSLDGWWEYTDTQYF
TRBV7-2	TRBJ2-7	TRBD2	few	TGTGCCAGCAGCTTACTCCCGGGACTAGCGCGATACGAGCAGTACTTC	CASSLLPGLARYEQYF
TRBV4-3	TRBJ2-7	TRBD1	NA	TGCGCCAGCAGCCCCGACAGACAGGGGGCCAACGAGCAGTACTTC	CASSPDRQGANEQYF
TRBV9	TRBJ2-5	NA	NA	TGTGCCAGCAGCGTCCTGGACGGGAGGACAGGAGAGACCCAGTACTTC	CASSVLDGRTGETQYF
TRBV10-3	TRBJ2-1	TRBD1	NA	TGTGCCATCAGAGGACAGGAGTCCTACAATGAGCAGTTCTTC	CAIRGQESYNEQFF